This TCR beta chain was documented in a study of blood T cell repertoires in COVID-19. For the study at large: The United States, Italy and Spain were the sources of the acute and convalescent COVID-19 samples. The cDNA or gDNA used as material had been derived from T cells, B-cell-depleted T cells, or PBMCs.

This clone was recorded only once. Losses at the gene ends were 2 bases for V and 8 bases for J; bases not matched to a gene: 5. There are 15 residues in the CDR3. In germline, CDR1 is MNHEY, CDR2 SMNVEV (reference sequence). Methods used by the authors: How many nucleated cells were present was estimated from reference gene primer amplification. This table comes from immunoSEQ multiplex PCR, and its TCRdb copy is limited to in-frame clones, with some not included. V, J and clone size were drawn from that table, and D and trimming were deduced from the DNA. The sample yields more than 50,000 clones, 82% seen once.

This rearrangement joins TRBV27 to TRBJ2-1; TRBD1 aligns across 11 bases. The TCR originated in a human donor in a cohort sampled during active COVID-19. Material for sequencing was peripheral blood. CDR3 bases: TGTGCCAGCAGTTTAAGGGACAGGGGGACCTATGAGCAGTTCTTC. This encodes CASSLRDRGTYEQFF.